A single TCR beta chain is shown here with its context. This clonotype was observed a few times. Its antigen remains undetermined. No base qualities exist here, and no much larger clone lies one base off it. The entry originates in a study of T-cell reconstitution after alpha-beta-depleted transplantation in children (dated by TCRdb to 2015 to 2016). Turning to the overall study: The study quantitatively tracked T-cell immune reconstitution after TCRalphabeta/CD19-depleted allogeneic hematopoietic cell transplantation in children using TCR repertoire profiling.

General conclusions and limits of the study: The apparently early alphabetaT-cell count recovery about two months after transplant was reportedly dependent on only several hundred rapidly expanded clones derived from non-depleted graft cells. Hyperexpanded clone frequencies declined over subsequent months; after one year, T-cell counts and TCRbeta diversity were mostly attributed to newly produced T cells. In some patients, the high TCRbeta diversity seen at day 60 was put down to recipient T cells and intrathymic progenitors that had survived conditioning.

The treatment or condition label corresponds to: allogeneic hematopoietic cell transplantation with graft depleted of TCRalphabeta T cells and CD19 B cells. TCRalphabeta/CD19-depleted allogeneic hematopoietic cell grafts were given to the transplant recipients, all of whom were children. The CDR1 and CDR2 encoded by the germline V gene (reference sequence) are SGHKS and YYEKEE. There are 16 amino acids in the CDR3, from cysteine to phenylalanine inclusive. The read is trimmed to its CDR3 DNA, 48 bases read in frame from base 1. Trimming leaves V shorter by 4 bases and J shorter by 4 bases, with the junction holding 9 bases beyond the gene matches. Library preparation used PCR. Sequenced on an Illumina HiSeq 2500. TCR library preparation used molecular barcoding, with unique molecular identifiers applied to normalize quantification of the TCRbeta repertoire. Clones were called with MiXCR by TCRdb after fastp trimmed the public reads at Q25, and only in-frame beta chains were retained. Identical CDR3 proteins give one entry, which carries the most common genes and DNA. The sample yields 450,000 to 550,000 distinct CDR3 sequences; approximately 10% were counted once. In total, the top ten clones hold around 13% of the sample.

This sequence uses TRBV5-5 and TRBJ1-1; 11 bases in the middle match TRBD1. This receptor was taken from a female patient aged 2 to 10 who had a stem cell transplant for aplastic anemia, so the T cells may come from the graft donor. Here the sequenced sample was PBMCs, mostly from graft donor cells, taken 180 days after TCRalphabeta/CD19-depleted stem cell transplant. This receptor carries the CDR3 CASSVSPGQGVTEAFF. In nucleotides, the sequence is TGTGCCAGCAGCGTCTCTCCGGGACAGGGGGTCACTGAAGCTTTCTTT.